The subject of this entry is one T cell receptor beta chain. The sample is drawn from a study of PD-1 blockade in classical Hodgkin lymphoma. Clones were sequenced by immunoSEQ multiplex PCR, and TCRdb holds only the in-frame ones, with some missing. The repertoire includes about 29,000 clones, approximately 85% of them detected once, and around 2.4% sits in the top ten. This CDR3 region has 14 residues. CDR1 and CDR2 (germline): MNHEY, SVGAGI. Trimming took 6 bases from V and 7 from J, leaving 15 bases between them. Each of the patients experienced relapse following autologous stem cell transplantation, and their brentuximab vedotin exposure differed. Purified CD4+ T cells were obtained from thawed PBMCs through magnetic negative selection.

Sequenced material: CD4+ T cells from blood, taken at baseline. J is TRBJ1-4 and V is TRBV6-5; tentatively, D is TRBD1 (5 bases). The source of this sequence is a human donor with classical Hodgkin lymphoma. CDR3: CASSRQSLGEKLFF. Here the CDR3 DNA reads TGTGCCAGCAGCCGACAGTCGCTTGGTGAAAAACTGTTTTTT.